These 2 T cell receptor beta chains share one sample of origin, sequenced in a study of blood T cell repertoires in COVID-19. Some clones are missing from TCRdb's copy, which holds only in-frame ones; the method was immunoSEQ multiplex PCR. The sample has about 68,000 clones, around 84% seen once; the top ten hold roughly 4%. Sequencing was performed on peripheral blood. These receptors were obtained from a man aged 45-60 years with acute or convalescent COVID-19.

The rearrangement joins TRBV27 to TRBJ2-1; 9 bases are shared with TRBD2. The length of the CDR3 is 14 residues. Germline CDR1 is MNHEY and CDR2 is SMNVEV (reference sequence). V shed 4 bases, J shed 9 bases, and the junction held 7 bases outside the gene matches. The CDR3 reads CASSYGTSHGEQFF. The CDR3 DNA is TGTGCCAGCAGTTACGGGACTAGCCACGGTGAGCAGTTCTTC.

The CDR3 coding sequence is TGTGCCAGCAGCTTAGATATCTCTGGAGGAACTAGCGGGAAGGGGGAGACCCAGTACTTC. This translates into CASSLDISGGTSGKGETQYF. The rearrangement uses TRBV11-2 and TRBJ2-5; 10 bases are a match to TRBD2. Germline trimming cut 0 bases from V and 5 bases from J; bases unmatched to any gene: 18. Germline assignment: CDR1 SGHAT and CDR2 FQNNGV. The CDR3 covers 20 residues.